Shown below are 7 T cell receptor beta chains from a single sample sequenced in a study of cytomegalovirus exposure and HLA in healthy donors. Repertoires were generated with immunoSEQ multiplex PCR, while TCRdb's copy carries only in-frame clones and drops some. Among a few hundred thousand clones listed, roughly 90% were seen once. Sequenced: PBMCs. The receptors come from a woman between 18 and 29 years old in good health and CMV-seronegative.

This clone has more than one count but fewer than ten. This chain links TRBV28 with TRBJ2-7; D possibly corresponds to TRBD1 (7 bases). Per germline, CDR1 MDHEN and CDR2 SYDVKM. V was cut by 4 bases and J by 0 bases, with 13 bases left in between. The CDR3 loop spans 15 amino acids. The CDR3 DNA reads TGTGCCAGCAGTTATTACAGGGGACTCTCCTACGAGCAGTACTTC. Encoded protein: CASSYYRGLSYEQYF.

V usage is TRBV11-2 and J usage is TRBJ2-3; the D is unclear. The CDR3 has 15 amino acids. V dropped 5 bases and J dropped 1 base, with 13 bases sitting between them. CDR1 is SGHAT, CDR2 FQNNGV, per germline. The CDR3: CASSLTVQRTDTQYF. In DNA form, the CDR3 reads TGTGCCAGCAGCCTCACTGTACAGCGCACAGATACGCAGTATTTT.

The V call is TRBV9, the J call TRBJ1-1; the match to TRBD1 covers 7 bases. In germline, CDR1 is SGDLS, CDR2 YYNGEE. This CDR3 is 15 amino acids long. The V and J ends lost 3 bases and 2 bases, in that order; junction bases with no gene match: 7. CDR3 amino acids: CASSESGTANTEAFF. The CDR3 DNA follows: TGTGCCAGCAGCGAATCGGGGACAGCAAACACTGAAGCTTTCTTT.

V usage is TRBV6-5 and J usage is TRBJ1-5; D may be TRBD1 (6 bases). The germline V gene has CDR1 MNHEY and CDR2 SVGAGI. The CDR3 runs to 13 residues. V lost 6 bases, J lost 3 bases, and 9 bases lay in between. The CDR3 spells CASSQGFNQPQHF. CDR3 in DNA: TGTGCCAGCAGCCAGGGGTTCAATCAGCCCCAGCATTTT.

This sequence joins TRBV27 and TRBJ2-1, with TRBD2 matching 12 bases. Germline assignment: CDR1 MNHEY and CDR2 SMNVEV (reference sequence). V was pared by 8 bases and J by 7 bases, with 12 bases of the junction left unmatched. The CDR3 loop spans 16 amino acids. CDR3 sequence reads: CASPNRASGRGNEQFF. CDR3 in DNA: TGTGCCAGCCCTAATCGGGCTAGCGGGAGGGGAAATGAGCAGTTCTTC.

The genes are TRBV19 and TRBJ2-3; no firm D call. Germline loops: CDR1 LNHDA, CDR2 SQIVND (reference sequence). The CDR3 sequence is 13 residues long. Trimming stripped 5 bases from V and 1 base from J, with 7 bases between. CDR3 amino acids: CASSSQGTDTQYF. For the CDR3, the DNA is TGTGCCAGTAGTTCCCAGGGCACAGATACGCAGTATTTT. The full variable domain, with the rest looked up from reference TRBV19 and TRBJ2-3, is DGGITQSPKYLFRKEGQNVTLSCEQNLNHDAMYWYRQDPGQGLRLIYYSQIVNDFQKGDIAEGYSVSREKKESFPLTVTSAQKNPTAFYLCASSSQGTDTQYFGPGTRLTVL.

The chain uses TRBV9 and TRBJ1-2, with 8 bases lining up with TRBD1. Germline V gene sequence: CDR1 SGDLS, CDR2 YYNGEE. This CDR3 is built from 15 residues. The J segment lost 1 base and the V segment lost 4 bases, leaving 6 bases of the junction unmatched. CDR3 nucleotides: TGTGCCAGCAGCCCCCAGGGGGCAAGTAACTATGGCTACACCTTC. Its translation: CASSPQGASNYGYTF.